Listed here are 26 T cell receptor beta chains from one sample, sequenced in a study of regulatory and conventional T cells in RAG deficiency (dated by TCRdb to about 2017). Library construction relied on the immunoSEQ multiplex PCR assay. TCRdb carries this immuneACCESS record with in-frame sequences only. Its versions omit some clonotypes, under half of them owing to an unresolved V gene in the studies checked, with the rest unexplained. This sample holds 10,000 to 15,000 clones; approximately 93% were observed only once. Of the sample, 1.3% to 1.5% falls within the top ten clones. Before genomic DNA extraction, regulatory T cells were isolated from blood as CD4+CD25-high CD127-low cells. These sequences were also reported in another study, on regulatory T cells. The second study's paper adds: The multiplex PCR used 52 forward TRBV primers and 13 reverse TRBJ primers, with assay-based and computational corrections for amplification bias.

The sequenced material came from CD127- CD25+ CD4+ Tregs sorted from blood. The source is a human donor in good health.

The chain links TRBV7-3 to TRBJ2-7, with D possibly matching TRBD1 (6 bases). This CDR3 contains 13 residues. V was pared by 0 bases and J by 5 bases, with 8 bases between. Germline V gene sequence: CDR1 SGHTA, CDR2 FQGTGA. This CDR3 reads CASSLTPGDEQYF. CDR3 nucleotides: TGTGCCAGCAGCTTAACCCCAGGGGACGAGCAGTACTTC.

On this clone: A junction end diverges from the germline sequence, so it may reflect a read error. The chain employs TRBV4-2 and TRBJ1-2, with 9 bases that match TRBD1. Germline-derived CDR1 and CDR2 are LGHNA and YNFKEQ. This CDR3 comprises 13 residues. The CDR3 here is CASTGQGNYGHTF. The CDR3 coding sequence is TGTGCCAGCACGGGACAGGGAAACTATGGCCACACCTTC.

On this clone itself: The CDR3 carries no conserved terminal phenylalanine or tryptophan, so it likely arises from a read error. V usage is TRBV9 and J usage is TRBJ2-3; 15 bases are a match to TRBD2. V was clipped by 3 bases and J by 6 bases; unmatched bases: 5. The CDR3 covers 16 residues. Germline V lookup: CDR1 SGDLS, CDR2 YYNGEE. The CDR3 DNA is TGTGCCAGCAGCGACGGACTAGCGGGGGGGCTGGATACGCAGTATCTT. Residues: CASSDGLAGGLDTQYL.

The rearrangement joins TRBV7-3 to TRBJ2-3, with 8 bases that match TRBD2. Germline CDR1 SGHTA, CDR2 FQGTGA. This CDR3 comprises 14 residues. The V and J ends lost 4 bases and 4 bases, in that order; junction bases with no gene match: 4. Here the CDR3 DNA reads TGTGCCAGCAGCTCTAGGACTAGCCCAGATACGCAGTATTTT. Translating gives CASSSRTSPDTQYF.

The rearrangement uses TRBV5-8 and TRBJ1-1; no firm D call. This CDR3 is built from 13 residues. V dropped 4 bases and J dropped 1 base, with 8 bases sitting between them. Germline V gives CDR1 SGHTS, CDR2 YDEGEE. In DNA, the CDR3 is TGTGCCAGCAGCCTCCGGGGGAACACTGAAGCTTTCTTT. Translation gives CASSLRGNTEAFF.

The chain carries TRBV27 and TRBJ1-5; 8 positions agree with TRBD1. Germline loops: CDR1 MNHEY, CDR2 SMNVEV (reference sequence). The CDR3 has 16 residues. V lost 5 bases to trimming and J lost 5 bases; unmatched junction nucleotides: 11. The CDR3 DNA sequence: TGTGCCAGCAGTACACGACAGGGGCGGTGGGATCAGCCCCAGCATTTT. Translation gives CASSTRQGRWDQPQHF.

This chain links TRBV5-4 with TRBJ1-1; 10 bases line up with TRBD1. V dropped 6 bases and J dropped 0; count of bases not matched to a gene: 11. Germline V gene lookup returns CDR1 SGHNT and CDR2 YYREEE (reference sequence). CDR3 length equals 17 residues. For the CDR3, the DNA is TGTGCCAGCAAGCCCAGGGGGGGGACAGGGGTGAACACTGAAGCTTTCTTT. Translated: CASKPRGGTGVNTEAFF.

The chain joins TRBV11-2 to TRBJ1-1; D perhaps matches TRBD1 (6 bases). Deletions cut 6 bases from V and 5 bases from J, with 22 bases between. Germline CDR1 is SGHAT and CDR2 is FQNNGV. There are 16 residues in the CDR3. The CDR3: CASSQPYRERGTEAFF. DNA for the CDR3: TGTGCCAGCAGTCAACCCTACAGGGAGAGGGGGACTGAAGCTTTCTTT.

The chain recombines TRBV4-1 with TRBJ1-5, with a possible D match to TRBD1 (5 bases). Germline V gene data show CDR1 as MGHRA and CDR2 as YSYEKL. This CDR3 region has 18 residues. Trimming removed 1 base from V and 3 bases from J, with 19 bases in between. CDR3 nucleotide sequence: TGCGCCAGCAGCCAAGTCATTCGGAACAGGCCGAACAATCAGCCCCAGCATTTT. Residues: CASSQVIRNRPNNQPQHF.

J is TRBJ1-2 and V is TRBV7-9; 7 positions match TRBD1. The CDR3 runs to 15 residues. CDR1 and CDR2 (germline): SEHNR, FQNEAQ (reference sequence). With 4 bases clipped from V and 7 bases from J, the junction kept 12 bases outside the gene matches. The CDR3 DNA is TGTGCCAGCAGCTCTCGAACGACAGGGATTAGTGGCTACACCTTC. Protein sequence: CASSSRTTGISGYTF.

The V and J genes are TRBV27 and TRBJ2-3, with TRBD2 matching 10 bases. From germline, CDR1 is MNHEY and CDR2 SMNVEV (reference sequence). The CDR3 has 17 amino acids. The J segment lost 0 bases and the V segment lost 3 bases, leaving 6 bases of the junction unmatched. In DNA form, the CDR3 reads TGTGCCAGCAGTTTGGTTAGCGGGGGGTTTAGCACAGATACGCAGTATTTT. It encodes CASSLVSGGFSTDTQYF.

This clone has just one count. J is TRBJ1-6 and V is TRBV5-1, with no clear D. Trimming stripped 6 bases from V and 0 bases from J, with 10 bases between. The CDR3 extends over 15 amino acids. Germline-derived CDR1 and CDR2 are SGHRS and YFSETQ. The CDR3 region is CASKIASSYNSPLHF. The CDR3, as DNA: TGCGCCAGCAAGATAGCGAGCTCCTATAATTCACCCCTCCACTTT.

V is TRBV5-4 and J is TRBJ2-7; 9 bases align to TRBD1. In germline, CDR1 is SGHNT, CDR2 YYREEE (reference sequence). The CDR3 covers 14 residues. V lost 4 bases, J lost 1 base, and 3 bases stayed unmatched. The CDR3 loop reads CASSRDRVSYEQYF. The CDR3 DNA is TGTGCCAGCAGCCGGGACAGGGTATCCTACGAGCAGTACTTC.

Written as DNA, the CDR3 is TGCGCCAGCAGGTGGGACAATAACTATGGCTACACCTTC. This gives the protein CASRWDNNYGYTF. The rearrangement joins TRBV5-1 to TRBJ1-2; a weak D match, TRBD1 (6 bases). The germline V gene has CDR1 SGHRS and CDR2 YFSETQ. The CDR3 extends over 13 amino acids. V lost 5 bases, J lost 1 base, and 9 bases lay in between.

This clone has just one count. The chain joins TRBV6-6 to TRBJ2-7, with 10 bases lining up with TRBD1. The CDR3 loop spans 15 amino acids. Germline V gives CDR1 MNHNY, CDR2 SVGAGI (reference sequence). The V and J ends lost 2 bases and 7 bases, in that order; junction bases with no gene match: 8. CDR3 loop: CASSYIRQGAGEQYF. In DNA, the CDR3 is TGTGCCAGCAGTTACATACGACAGGGGGCGGGGGAGCAGTACTTC.

The V call is TRBV7-9, the J call TRBJ1-1, with D tentatively TRBD1 (5 bases). Germline assignment: CDR1 SEHNR and CDR2 FQNEAQ (reference sequence). V lost 3 bases and J lost 7, with 9 bases in between. CDR3 length: 12 amino acids. The CDR3 nucleotides are TGTGCCAGCAGCTTCGGAGGGGTTGAAGCTTTCTTT. Protein product: CASSFGGVEAFF. Full variable domain (remainder filled in from reference TRBV7-9 and TRBJ1-1): DTGVSQNPRHKITKRGQNVTFRCDPISEHNRLYWYRQTLGQGPEFLTYFQNEAQLEKSRLLSDRFSAERPKGSFSTLEIQRTEQGDSAMYLCASSFGGVEAFFGQGTRLTVV.

The DNA for the CDR3 is TGTGCCAGCAGCCTAACGGGAGACGGAAACTATGGCTACACCTTC. It translates to CASSLTGDGNYGYTF. This rearrangement joins TRBV4-2 to TRBJ1-2; D unresolved. V shed 4 bases and J shed 2 bases, with 14 bases lying between them. The germline V gene has CDR1 LGHNA and CDR2 YNFKEQ. This CDR3 contains 15 residues.

CDR3 protein: CATRQETEAFF. The CDR3 bases are TGTGCCACCCGACAAGAAACTGAAGCTTTCTTT. The V call is TRBV7-9, the J call TRBJ2-2; D uncertain. The J call is doubtful: the DNA matches TRBJ1-1 better. Germline values: CDR1 SEHNR, CDR2 FQNEAQ (reference sequence). The CDR3 totals 11 residues.

The chain has TRBV29-1 and TRBJ2-7; the match to TRBD1 covers 7 bases. Germline CDR1 SQVTM, CDR2 ANQGSEA. The CDR3 consists of 12 residues. The J segment lost 6 bases and the V segment lost 4 bases, leaving 6 bases of the junction unmatched. CDR3 bases: TGCAGCGTTGCTTTGACAGGGAGCGAGCAGTACTTC. Protein sequence: CSVALTGSEQYF.

This clone was picked up a small number of times. The chain links TRBV29-1 to TRBJ2-7, with TRBD1 identical over 8 bases. This CDR3 has 14 amino acids. The germline CDR1 and CDR2 sequences are SQVTM and ANQGSEA. V lost 4 bases to trimming and J lost 1 base; unmatched junction nucleotides: 6. In DNA form, the CDR3 reads TGCAGCGTTGCGAGACAGGGGAGATCCTACGAGCAGTACTTC. It yields the protein CSVARQGRSYEQYF.

The chain uses TRBV7-8 and TRBJ2-1; tentatively, D is TRBD1 (6 bases). The CDR3 consists of 18 residues. CDR1 and CDR2 (germline): SGHVS, FQNEAQ. The V and J ends lost 2 bases and 2 bases respectively, with 19 bases between them. Here the CDR3 DNA reads TGTGCCAGCAGCTTACCGTATCAGGGGCTTCCCCCCTACAATGAGCAGTTCTTC. Translation gives CASSLPYQGLPPYNEQFF.

The chain couples TRBV30 to TRBJ2-7, with 9 bases lining up with TRBD1. The trim removed 3 bases at V and 2 bases at J, leaving 2 bases unmatched. Germline V CDR1 and CDR2: GTSNPN, SVGIG (reference sequence). The length of the CDR3 is 13 residues. The chain's CDR3 is CAWRRQGAYEQYF. The CDR3 region has the DNA TGTGCCTGGAGGAGACAGGGGGCCTACGAGCAGTACTTC.

The chain has TRBV6-6 and TRBJ1-5; D perhaps matches TRBD1 (5 bases). The CDR3 is 14 amino acids. Germline V CDR1 and CDR2: MNHNY, SVGAGI (reference sequence). V dropped 6 bases and J dropped 4 bases, with 13 bases sitting between them. CDR3 nucleotides: TGTGCCAGCAGCAACTTGGGGGGGAATCAGCCCCAGCATTTT. It codes for CASSNLGGNQPQHF.

The genes are TRBV5-5 and TRBJ1-6; 8 nucleotides agree with TRBD1. V was clipped by 4 bases and J by 13 bases; unmatched bases: 16. Germline loops: CDR1 SGHKS, CDR2 YYEKEE (reference sequence). The CDR3 has 16 residues. CDR3 nucleotides: TGTGCCAGCAGCCCTATAGCAGACAGGGGCCCCCTGCCCCTCCACTTT. Translating gives CASSPIADRGPLPLHF.

This chain links TRBV9 with TRBJ2-5; 10 nucleotides agree with TRBD2. The CDR3 is 16 residues long. V was clipped by 0 bases and J by 2 bases; unmatched bases: 4. From germline, CDR1 is SGDLS and CDR2 YYNGEE. The CDR3 sequence is CASSVGIAGGQETQYF. The DNA of the CDR3 is TGTGCCAGCAGCGTAGGGATAGCGGGGGGACAAGAGACCCAGTACTTC. The whole variable domain, remainder taken from reference TRBV9 and TRBJ2-5, is DSGVTQTPKHLITATGQRVTLRCSPRSGDLSVYWYQQSLDQGLQFLIQYYNGEERAKGNILERFSAQQFPDLHSELNLSSLELGDSALYFCASSVGIAGGQETQYFGPGTRLLVL.

About this clone itself: The junction departs from germline at one end; a sequencing error may be responsible. The chain employs TRBV7-7 and TRBJ2-7, with D uncertain. The CDR3 has 13 amino acids. Germline CDR1 reads SSHAT; CDR2 reads FNYEAQ (reference sequence). CDR3 bases: TGTGCTAGCAGCCCTTCCAGCTCCTACGAGCAGTACTTC. Protein: CASSPSSSYEQYF.